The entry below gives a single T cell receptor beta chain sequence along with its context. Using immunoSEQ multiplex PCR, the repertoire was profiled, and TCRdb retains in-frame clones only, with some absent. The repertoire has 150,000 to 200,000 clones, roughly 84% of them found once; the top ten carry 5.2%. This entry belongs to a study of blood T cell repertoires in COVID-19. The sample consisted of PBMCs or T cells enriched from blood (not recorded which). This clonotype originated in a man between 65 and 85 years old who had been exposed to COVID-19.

For the CDR3, the DNA is TGTGCCAGCAGCCAAGAGAGGGCAGGTGGCGGGGGGATGTACCAAGAGACCCAGTACTTC. This translates into CASSQERAGGGGMYQETQYF. The rearrangement joins TRBV4-2 to TRBJ2-5, with 8 positions matching TRBD2. The CDR3 contains 20 residues. Germline V gene data show CDR1 as LGHNA and CDR2 as YNFKEQ. Trimming at V came to 0 bases and at J to 0 bases, leaving 15 bases not matched to a gene.